These T cell receptor beta chains were read from a single sample in a study of blood T cells in healthy people across ages. TCRdb re-analysed the 5' RACE reads in MiXCR, keeping a single row per CDR3 protein. The sample lists about 800,000 distinct CDR3 sequences, around a quarter occurring once. These sequences were also reported in another study, on T cells of mothers and their children.

Sequenced material: blood. The receptors were gathered from a boy aged 5-17 years in good health. CDR3s leave out the opening cysteine and the closing phenylalanine or tryptophan.

TRBJ2-1 | TRBV2 | ASSDGIPGLSLNEQF
TRBJ2-1 | TRBV28 | ASSPLNEQF
TRBJ2-5 | TRBV20-1 | SAREPSRGETQY
TRBJ2-7 | TRBV7-9 | ASSGRQRAYEQY
. | TRBV7-9 | ASSFQGPTGAYEQY
TRBJ2-2 | TRBV29-1 | SVGAGGPTGELF
TRBJ2-5 | TRBV9 | ASSVSRDGGTQETQY
TRBJ1-6 | TRBV4-2 | ASSQDRRGNSPLH
TRBJ1-5 | TRBV28 | ALQATGGGNQPQH
TRBJ2-5 | TRBV7-2 | ASSGTSVGTQY
TRBJ2-7 | TRBV7-8 | ASSPRVGLAATYEQY
TRBJ2-7 | TRBV5-1 | ASSWDRGVDEQY
TRBJ2-2 | TRBV4-3 | ASSQDRAPGELF
TRBJ2-5 | TRBV6-2/TRBV6-3 | ASSSDWNQETQY
TRBJ2-6 | TRBV28 | ASSQNSGANVLT
TRBJ1-5 | TRBV20-1 | SARDLLRGNQPQH
TRBJ1-1 | TRBV28 | ASRGTGTEAF
TRBJ1-1 | TRBV7-8 | ASSPRQGKAEAF
TRBJ2-1 | TRBV27 | ASTWTAIDYNEQF
TRBJ1-2 | TRBV29-1 | SVETGSGRGYT
TRBJ2-1 | TRBV20-1 | SVWSEGTGVSYNEQF
TRBJ1-1 | TRBV6-4 | ASSATGGVGNTEAF
TRBJ2-1 | TRBV2 | TRGTGGANEQF
TRBJ2-5 | TRBV7-2 | ASSLPTLLTQY
TRBJ1-1 | TRBV7-6 | ASSPLAGIVSTEAF
TRBJ2-6 | TRBV6-5 | ASSSYPSGVLT
TRBJ2-7 | TRBV20-1 | SAPLRHTSYVQY
. | TRBV11-3 | ASSERDVSEQY
TRBJ2-2 | TRBV28 | ASSLYRGLPNTEELF
TRBJ2-7 | TRBV7-2 | ASSLDTVTYEQY
TRBJ2-2 | TRBV27 | ASSTSGSGGGELF
TRBJ1-6 | TRBV12-3/TRBV12-4 | ASKADGFSPLH
TRBJ1-1 | TRBV20-1 | SASSGQENTEAF
TRBJ1-3 | TRBV28 | ASREGARNTIY
TRBJ1-1 | TRBV6-2/TRBV6-3 | ANSSLKGPNTEAF
TRBJ2-1 | TRBV29-1 | SARAGGGGNEQF
TRBJ2-1 | TRBV9 | ASSVGGSGGLYNEQF
TRBJ2-3 | TRBV7-2 | ASSLVGGLTDTQY
TRBJ2-5 | TRBV14 | ASSQVTGKTQY
TRBJ2-7 | TRBV4-3 | ASSHNRVHEQY
. | TRBV6-6 | ASSRTPEGAYEQY
. | TRBV20-1 | SARARTENYEQY
TRBJ2-5 | TRBV30 | AWSSGSSQETQY
TRBJ2-1 | TRBV4-3 | ASSQVSRFEQF